This T cell receptor beta chain was documented in a study of Ad26.COV2.S vaccination and SARS-CoV-2 variants. This table comes from immunoSEQ multiplex PCR, and its TCRdb copy is limited to in-frame clones, with some not included. The repertoire holds 350,000 to 450,000 clones, with 83% as singletons. Germline lookup yields CDR1 GTSNPN and CDR2 SVGIG (reference sequence). The CDR3 consists of 13 residues. Trimming pared 7 bases from V and 13 bases from J, leaving 25 bases between. The treatment here: some 19 received Ad26.COV2.S at low or high dose, single or two shots; roughly five received placebo; per-sample allocation not given. Following the first vaccine or placebo injection, samples were taken on day 63.

The receptor was derived from a person aged 18-60 years who received the Ad26.COV2.S COVID-19 vaccine or a placebo. The sample in question was peripheral blood, obtained in a trial of Ad26.COV2.S vaccine versus placebo. The chain joins TRBV30 to TRBJ2-5; a weak D match, TRBD2 (6 bases). This CDR3 is CASTPPGSRRGYF. The CDR3 coding sequence is TGTGCCTCGACTCCCCCTGGCTCGCGGCGGGGGTACTTC. Supplemented by reference TRBV30 and TRBJ2-5, the full variable domain reads SQTIHQWPATLVQPVGSPLSLECTVEGTSNPNLYWYRQAAGRGLQLLFYSVGIGQISSEVPQNLSASRPQDRQFILSSKKLLLSDSGFYLCASTPPGSRRGYFGPGTRLLVL.